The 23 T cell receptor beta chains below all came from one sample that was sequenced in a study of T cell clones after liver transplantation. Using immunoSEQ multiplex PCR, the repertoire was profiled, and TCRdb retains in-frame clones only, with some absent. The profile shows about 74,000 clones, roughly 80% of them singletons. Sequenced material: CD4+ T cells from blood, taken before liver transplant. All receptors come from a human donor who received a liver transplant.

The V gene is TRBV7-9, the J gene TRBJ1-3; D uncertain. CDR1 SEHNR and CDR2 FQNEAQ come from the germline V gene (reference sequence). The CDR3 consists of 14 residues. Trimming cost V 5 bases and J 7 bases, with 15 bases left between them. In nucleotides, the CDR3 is TGTGCCAGCAGCCGGACGGGCCGGTTTAACACCATATATTTT. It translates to CASSRTGRFNTIYF.

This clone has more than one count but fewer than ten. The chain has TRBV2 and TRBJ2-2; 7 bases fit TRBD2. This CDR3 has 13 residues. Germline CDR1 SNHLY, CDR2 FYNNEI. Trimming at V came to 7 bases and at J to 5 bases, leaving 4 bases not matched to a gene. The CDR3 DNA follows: TGTGCCAGCAAAGGCGGGAGAACCGGGGAGCTGTTTTTT. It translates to CASKGGRTGELFF.

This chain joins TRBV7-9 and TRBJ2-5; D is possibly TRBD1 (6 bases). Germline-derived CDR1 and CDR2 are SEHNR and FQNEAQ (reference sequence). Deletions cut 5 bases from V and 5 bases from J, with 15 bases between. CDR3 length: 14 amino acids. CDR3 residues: CASSGQQGFETQYF. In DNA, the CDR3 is TGTGCCAGCAGCGGTCAACAGGGTTTTGAGACCCAGTACTTC.

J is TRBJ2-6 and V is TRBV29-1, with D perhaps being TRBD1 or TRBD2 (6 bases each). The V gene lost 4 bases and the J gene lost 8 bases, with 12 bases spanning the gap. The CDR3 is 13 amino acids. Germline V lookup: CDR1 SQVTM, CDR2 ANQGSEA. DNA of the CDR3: TGCAGCGTTGTCACGGGGGCCCCCAACGTCCTGACTTTC. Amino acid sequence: CSVVTGAPNVLTF.

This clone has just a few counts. CDR3 in DNA: TGTGCCAGCAGTGAATTCGGGGGAGGGATCCACGAGCAGTACTTC. Translating it yields CASSEFGGGIHEQYF. This chain uses TRBV25-1 with TRBJ2-7; 7 bases line up with TRBD2. The CDR3 contains 15 residues. V shed 1 base, J shed 5 bases, and the junction held 8 bases outside the gene matches. Germline lookup yields CDR1 MGHDK and CDR2 SYGVNS.

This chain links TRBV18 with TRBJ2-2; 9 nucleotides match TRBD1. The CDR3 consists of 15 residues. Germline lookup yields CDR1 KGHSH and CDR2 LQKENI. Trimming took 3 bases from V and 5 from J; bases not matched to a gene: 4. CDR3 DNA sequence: TGTGCCAGCTCACCTTACGACAGGGGGACCGGGGAGCTGTTTTTT. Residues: CASSPYDRGTGELFF.

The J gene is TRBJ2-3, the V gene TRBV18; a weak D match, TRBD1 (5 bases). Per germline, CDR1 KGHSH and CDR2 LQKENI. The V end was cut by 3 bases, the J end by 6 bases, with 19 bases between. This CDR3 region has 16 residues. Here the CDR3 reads CASSPVKGLSLDTQYF. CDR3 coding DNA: TGTGCCAGCTCACCGGTAAAGGGGCTAAGCCTCGATACGCAGTATTTT.

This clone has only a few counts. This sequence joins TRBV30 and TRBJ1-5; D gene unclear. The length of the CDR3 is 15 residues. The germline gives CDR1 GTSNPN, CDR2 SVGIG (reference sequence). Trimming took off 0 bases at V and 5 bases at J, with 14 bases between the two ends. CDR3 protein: CAWSVPGRRDQPQHF. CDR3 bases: TGTGCCTGGAGTGTACCCGGCAGAAGAGATCAGCCCCAGCATTTT.

CDR3 nucleotides: TGTGCCAGCACAAGCGGCCCCTCCTACGAGCAGTACTTC. It encodes CASTSGPSYEQYF. J is TRBJ2-7 and V is TRBV7-2; weak D call: TRBD2 (5 bases). V lost 7 bases and J lost 0, with 10 bases in between. Germline V lookup: CDR1 SGHTA, CDR2 FQGNSA. The CDR3 is 13 amino acids.

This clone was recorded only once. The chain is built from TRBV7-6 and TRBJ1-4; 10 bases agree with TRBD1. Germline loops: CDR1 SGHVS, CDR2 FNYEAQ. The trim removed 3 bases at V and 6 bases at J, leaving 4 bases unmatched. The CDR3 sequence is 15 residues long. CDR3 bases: TGTGCCAGCAGCTTTCGGGGACAGGGGCATGAAAAACTGTTTTTT. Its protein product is CASSFRGQGHEKLFF.

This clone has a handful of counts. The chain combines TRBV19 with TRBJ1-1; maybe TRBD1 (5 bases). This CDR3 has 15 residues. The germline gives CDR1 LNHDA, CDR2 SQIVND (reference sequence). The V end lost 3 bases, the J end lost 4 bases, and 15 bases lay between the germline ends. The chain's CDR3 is CASSMTPRGGTEAFF. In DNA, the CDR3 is TGTGCCAGTAGTATGACCCCACGGGGCGGCACTGAAGCTTTCTTT.

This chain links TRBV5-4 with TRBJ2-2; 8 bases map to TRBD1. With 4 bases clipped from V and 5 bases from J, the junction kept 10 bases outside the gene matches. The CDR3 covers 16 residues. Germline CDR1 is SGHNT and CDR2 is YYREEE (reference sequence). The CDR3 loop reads CASSTRTGRGTGELFF. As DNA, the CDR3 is TGTGCCAGCAGCACTCGGACAGGGAGAGGAACCGGGGAGCTGTTTTTT.

The DNA for the CDR3 is TGCGCCAGCAGCTTGTTGCAGGGTTCCTACGAGCAGTACTTC. It yields the protein CASSLLQGSYEQYF. This chain uses TRBV5-1 with TRBJ2-7; TRBD1 is a possible D gene (5 bases). V was pared by 1 base and J by 1 base, with 9 bases between. CDR1 SGHRS and CDR2 YFSETQ come from the germline V gene. CDR3 length: 14 residues.

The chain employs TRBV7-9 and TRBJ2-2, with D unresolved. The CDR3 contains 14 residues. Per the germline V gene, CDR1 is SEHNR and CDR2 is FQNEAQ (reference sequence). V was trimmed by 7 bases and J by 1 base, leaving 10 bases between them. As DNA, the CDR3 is TGTGCCAGCACCGGGTCCTTGAACACCGGGGAGCTGTTTTTT. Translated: CASTGSLNTGELFF.

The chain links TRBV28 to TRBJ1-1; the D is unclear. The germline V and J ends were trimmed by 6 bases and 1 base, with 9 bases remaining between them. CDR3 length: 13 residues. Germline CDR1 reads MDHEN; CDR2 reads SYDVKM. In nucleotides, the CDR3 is TGTGCCAGCAGGCCCTCGGGGAACACTGAAGCTTTCTTT. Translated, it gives CASRPSGNTEAFF.

The CDR3 spells CASSSDGGQPTLPYEQYF. The CDR3 DNA is TGTGCCAGCAGCTCCGACGGAGGGCAACCCACCCTCCCCTACGAGCAGTACTTC. The genes are TRBV28 and TRBJ2-7; perhaps TRBD2 as D (6 bases). V shed 6 bases and J shed 2 bases, with 26 bases lying between them. The length of the CDR3 is 18 residues. CDR1 MDHEN and CDR2 SYDVKM come from the germline V gene. Complete variable domain (other parts from reference TRBV28 and TRBJ2-7): DVKVTQSSRYLVKRTGEKVFLECVQDMDHENMFWYRQDPGLGLRLIYFSYDVKMKEKGDIPEGYSVSREKKERFSLILESASTNQTSMYLCASSSDGGQPTLPYEQYFGPGTRLTVT.

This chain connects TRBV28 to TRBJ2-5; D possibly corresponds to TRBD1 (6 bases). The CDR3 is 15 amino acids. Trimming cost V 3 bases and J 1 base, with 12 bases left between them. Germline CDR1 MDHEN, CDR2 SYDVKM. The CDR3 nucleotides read TGTGCCAGCAGTTTCTTCTCGACAGGCCAAGAGACCCAGTACTTC. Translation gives CASSFFSTGQETQYF. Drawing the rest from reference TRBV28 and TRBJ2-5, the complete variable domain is DVKVTQSSRYLVKRTGEKVFLECVQDMDHENMFWYRQDPGLGLRLIYFSYDVKMKEKGDIPEGYSVSREKKERFSLILESASTNQTSMYLCASSFFSTGQETQYFGPGTRLLVL.

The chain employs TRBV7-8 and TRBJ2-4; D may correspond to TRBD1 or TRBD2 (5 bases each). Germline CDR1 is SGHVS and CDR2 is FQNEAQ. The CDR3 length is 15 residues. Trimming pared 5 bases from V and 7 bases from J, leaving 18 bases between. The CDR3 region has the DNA TGTGCCAGCAGCCTTGAGGGGACCTCCTTGAACATTCAGTACTTC. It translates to CASSLEGTSLNIQYF.

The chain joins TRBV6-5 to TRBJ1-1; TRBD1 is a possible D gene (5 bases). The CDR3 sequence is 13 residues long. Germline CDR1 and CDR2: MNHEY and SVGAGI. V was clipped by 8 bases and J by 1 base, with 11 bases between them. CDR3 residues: CASGPRENTEAFF. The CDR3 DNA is TGTGCCAGCGGCCCCAGGGAGAACACTGAAGCTTTCTTT.

The CDR3 protein is CASSQTGNSYNEQFF. CDR3 coding DNA: TGCGCCAGCAGCCAAACAGGGAATTCCTACAATGAGCAGTTCTTC. The V call is TRBV4-3, the J call TRBJ2-1; perhaps TRBD1 as D (6 bases). Trimming removed 2 bases from V and 1 base from J, with 9 bases in between. The CDR3 is 15 residues long. Germline V CDR1 and CDR2: LGHNA, YSLEER.

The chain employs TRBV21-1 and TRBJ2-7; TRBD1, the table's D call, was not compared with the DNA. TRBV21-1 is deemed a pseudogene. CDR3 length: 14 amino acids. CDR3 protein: CASGTVGHPYEQYF. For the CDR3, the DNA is TGTGCCAGCGGAACCGTTGGGCATCCCTACGAGCAGTACTTC.

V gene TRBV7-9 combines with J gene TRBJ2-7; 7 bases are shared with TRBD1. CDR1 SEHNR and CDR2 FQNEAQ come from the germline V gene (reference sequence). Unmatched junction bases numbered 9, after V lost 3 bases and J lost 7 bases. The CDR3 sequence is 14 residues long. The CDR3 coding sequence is TGTGCCAGCAGCTTCGGGACAGCACCTAGAGAGCAGTACTTC. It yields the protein CASSFGTAPREQYF.

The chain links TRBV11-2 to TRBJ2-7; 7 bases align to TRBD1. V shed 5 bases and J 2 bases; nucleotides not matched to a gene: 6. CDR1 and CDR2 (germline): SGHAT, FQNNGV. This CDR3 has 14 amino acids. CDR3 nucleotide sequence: TGTGCCAGCAGCCCGACAGGGATCCCCTACGAGCAGTACTTC. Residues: CASSPTGIPYEQYF.